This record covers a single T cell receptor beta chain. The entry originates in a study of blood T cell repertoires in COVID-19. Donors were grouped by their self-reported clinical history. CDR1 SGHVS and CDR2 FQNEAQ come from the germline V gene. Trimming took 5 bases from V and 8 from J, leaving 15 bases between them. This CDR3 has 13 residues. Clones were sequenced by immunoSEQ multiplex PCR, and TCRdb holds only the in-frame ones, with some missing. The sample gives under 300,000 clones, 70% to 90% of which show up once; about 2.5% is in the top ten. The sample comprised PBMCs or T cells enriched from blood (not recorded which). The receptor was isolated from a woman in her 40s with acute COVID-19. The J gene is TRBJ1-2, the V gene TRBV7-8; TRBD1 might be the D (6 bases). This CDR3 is CASSLDRLVGYTF. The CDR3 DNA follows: TGTGCCAGCAGCCTCGACAGGCTGGTAGGCTACACCTTC.